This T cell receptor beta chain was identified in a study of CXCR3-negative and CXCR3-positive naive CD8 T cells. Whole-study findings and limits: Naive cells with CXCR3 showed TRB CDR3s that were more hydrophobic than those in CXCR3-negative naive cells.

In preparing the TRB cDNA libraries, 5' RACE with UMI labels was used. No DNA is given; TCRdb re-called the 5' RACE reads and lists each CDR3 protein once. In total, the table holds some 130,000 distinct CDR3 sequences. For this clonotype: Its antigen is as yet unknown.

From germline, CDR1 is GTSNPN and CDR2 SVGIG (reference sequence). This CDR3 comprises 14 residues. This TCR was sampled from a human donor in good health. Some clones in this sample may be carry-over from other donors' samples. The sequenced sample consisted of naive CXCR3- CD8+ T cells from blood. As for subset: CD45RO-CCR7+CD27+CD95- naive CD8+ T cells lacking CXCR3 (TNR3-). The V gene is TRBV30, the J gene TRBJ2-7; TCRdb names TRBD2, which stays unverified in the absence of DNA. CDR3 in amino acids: CAWTWGSGRYEQYF.